The 10 T cell receptor beta chains given below trace back to one sample, sequenced in a study of radiotherapy plus CTLA-4 blockade in lung cancer listed by TCRdb under 2018. Preparation of the library involved the immunoSEQ multiplex PCR assay. Drawn from immuneACCESS, this table holds only the in-frame rearrangements with V and J called that TCRdb kept. Clones are partly lost; checked studies trace under half to an unresolved V gene and leave the rest unexplained. The sample includes about 25,000 clones, with around 72% observed a single time. The ten biggest clones cover approximately 3.6% of the sample. The sample consisted of peripheral blood, taken from a patient treated with radiotherapy plus ipilimumab. The receptors derive from a human donor with non-small cell lung cancer who had stable disease on radiotherapy plus ipilimumab.

The chain uses TRBV13 and TRBJ2-1, with 16 bases identical to TRBD2. The CDR3 is 17 residues long. The germline V gene encodes CDR1 PRHDT and CDR2 FYEKMQ (reference sequence). Germline trimming cut 3 bases from V and 3 bases from J; bases unmatched to any gene: 2. The CDR3 reads CASSLGTSGRGYNEQFF. Written as DNA, the CDR3 is TGTGCCAGCAGCTTGGGGACTAGCGGGAGGGGCTACAATGAGCAGTTCTTC.

The chain combines TRBV5-8 with TRBJ2-5; D may be TRBD1 (5 bases). The CDR3 is 16 residues long. V was trimmed by 0 bases and J by 5 bases, leaving 17 bases between them. Germline lookup yields CDR1 SGHTS and CDR2 YDEGEE. The CDR3 sequence is CASSLGFPRPGETQYF. As DNA, the CDR3 is TGTGCCAGCAGCTTGGGATTTCCCCGTCCAGGGGAGACCCAGTACTTC.

The V gene is TRBV6-6, the J gene TRBJ1-5; the D is unclear. Per germline, CDR1 MNHNY and CDR2 SVGAGI (reference sequence). Trimming cost V 8 bases and J 6 bases, with 11 bases left between them. The CDR3 loop spans 12 amino acids. The chain's CDR3 is CASSQFSQPQHF. Here the CDR3 DNA reads TGTGCCAGCTCCCAGTTCTCTCAGCCCCAGCATTTT.

This clone was seen a handful of times. V usage is TRBV18 and J usage is TRBJ2-1; D ambiguous. The CDR3 spans 14 residues. Trimming shortened V by 4 bases and J by 5 bases, and 12 bases separated the two germline ends. CDR1 is KGHSH and CDR2 is LQKENI in the germline V gene. The CDR3 DNA sequence: TGTGCCAGCTCACGACAAGGACGTGACAATGAGCAGTTCTTC. Its translation: CASSRQGRDNEQFF.

The chain joins TRBV6-6 to TRBJ1-1, with D tentatively TRBD1 (5 bases). CDR1 MNHNY and CDR2 SVGAGI come from the germline V gene (reference sequence). V shed 3 bases and J shed 4 bases, with 9 bases lying between them. The CDR3 is made up of 13 amino acids. The CDR3 reads CASSYGATTEAFF. CDR3 DNA: TGTGCCAGCAGTTATGGGGCGACCACTGAAGCTTTCTTT.

Comments on this clone: Sequence at one end of the junction differs from germline and may be a read error. The rearrangement links TRBV7-7 to TRBJ2-2; D might be TRBD1 (6 bases). Germline lookup yields CDR1 SSHAT and CDR2 FNYEAQ (reference sequence). The CDR3 consists of 19 residues. The CDR3: CASSPRLLTGTPNTGELFF. Written as DNA, the CDR3 is TGTGCTAGCAGCCCCCGGCTCCTCACAGGGACCCCGAACACCGGGGAGCTGTTTTTT.

V is TRBV14 and J is TRBJ2-5, with D possibly being TRBD1 or TRBD2 (6 bases each). The CDR3 loop spans 16 amino acids. V was cut by 1 base and J by 5 bases, with 17 bases left in between. The germline V gene encodes CDR1 SGHDN and CDR2 FVKESK. CDR3 in amino acids: CASSQVWGARGETQYF. CDR3 DNA: TGTGCCAGCAGCCAAGTGTGGGGGGCGAGAGGGGAGACCCAGTACTTC.

The chain carries TRBV9 and TRBJ2-1; D perhaps matches TRBD2 (5 bases). CDR3 size: 13 residues. Germline values: CDR1 SGDLS, CDR2 YYNGEE. V dropped 3 bases and J dropped 9 bases, with 13 bases sitting between them. The CDR3 loop is CASSGALGFEQFF. The CDR3 DNA is TGTGCCAGCAGCGGAGCACTAGGATTTGAGCAGTTCTTC.

This rearrangement joins TRBV30 to TRBJ1-3; D possibly corresponds to TRBD1 (6 bases). Germline V gene lookup returns CDR1 GTSNPN and CDR2 SVGIG (reference sequence). The CDR3 length is 15 residues. The germline V and J ends were trimmed by 2 bases and 0 bases, with 11 bases remaining between them. The CDR3 nucleotides are TGTGCCTGGAGTACGGGGGCCAACTCTGGAAACACCATATATTTT. Translating gives CAWSTGANSGNTIYF.

This clone occurred a few times. This sequence joins TRBV5-1 and TRBJ2-3; D perhaps matches TRBD1 (5 bases). CDR1 SGHRS and CDR2 YFSETQ come from the germline V gene. Trimming left V 3 bases short and J 3 bases short, with 8 bases between. This CDR3 region has 13 residues. CDR3 in amino acids: CASSYPGTDTQYF. DNA for the CDR3: TGCGCCAGCAGCTACCCAGGGACAGATACGCAGTATTTT. Drawing the rest from reference TRBV5-1 and TRBJ2-3, the complete variable domain is KAGVTQTPRYLIKTRGQQVTLSCSPISGHRSVSWYQQTPGQGLQFLFEYFSETQRNKGNFPGRFSGRQFSNSRSEMNVSTLELGDSALYLCASSYPGTDTQYFGPGTRLTVL.